The rows below give T cell receptor beta chains drawn from one sample of a study of response to subunit inactivated influenza vaccine. TCRdb re-called the RT-PCR reads with MiXCR, one entry per CDR3 protein. This sample carries over 150,000 distinct CDR3 sequences, approximately 15% of them seen once, and the ten largest clones take about 26%. The sequenced sample was CD8+ T cells sorted from PBMCs, obtained more than 4 days after vaccination. These receptors were taken from a man aged 50 to 59 who received an inactivated influenza vaccine. Both conserved end residues are trimmed from each CDR3. The order of the fields is J gene, V gene, clone size, CDR3 protein. Clone size is given for some rows only: seen once, a few or many times, or a class if the clone is expanded.

j_gene: TRBJ1-5
v_gene: TRBV28
abundance: few
CDR3aa: ASSVTGSNQPQH

j_gene: TRBJ2-1
v_gene: TRBV3-1
abundance: .
CDR3aa: TSSQWGGELRPPYNEQF

j_gene: TRBJ2-5
v_gene: TRBV11-2
abundance: few
CDR3aa: ASSYHRKTQY

j_gene: TRBJ2-3
v_gene: TRBV15
abundance: .
CDR3aa: ATSRDITRLGDTQY

j_gene: TRBJ2-1
v_gene: TRBV4-1
abundance: few
CDR3aa: ASLPRPGLAGDNEQF

j_gene: TRBJ2-1
v_gene: TRBV4-2
abundance: .
CDR3aa: ASSQGLRESYNEQF

j_gene: TRBJ2-3
v_gene: TRBV9
abundance: .
CDR3aa: ASSASGGQAVDTQY

j_gene: TRBJ1-2
v_gene: TRBV6-1
abundance: .
CDR3aa: ASRTGLNYGYT

j_gene: TRBJ1-5
v_gene: TRBV15
abundance: few
CDR3aa: ATSRDRGPQPQH

j_gene: TRBJ1-5
v_gene: TRBV7-9
abundance: few
CDR3aa: ASSSGVHSNQPQH

j_gene: TRBJ2-2
v_gene: TRBV11-1
abundance: .
CDR3aa: ASSRGLAGDYGTGELF

j_gene: TRBJ2-2
v_gene: TRBV7-8
abundance: .
CDR3aa: ASSLVVKGDTGELF

j_gene: TRBJ2-7
v_gene: TRBV18
abundance: few
CDR3aa: ASSTGTTYEQY

j_gene: TRBJ2-1
v_gene: TRBV24-1
abundance: .
CDR3aa: ATTTGAAGNEQF

j_gene: TRBJ2-1
v_gene: TRBV29-1
abundance: many
CDR3aa: SVESGLEQF

j_gene: TRBJ1-2
v_gene: TRBV20-1
abundance: few
CDR3aa: SARDTSVSYGYT

j_gene: TRBJ2-4
v_gene: TRBV6-2/TRBV6-3
abundance: many
CDR3aa: ASSYSQDGKNIQY

j_gene: TRBJ2-2
v_gene: TRBV15
abundance: .
CDR3aa: ATTGQGDTGELF

j_gene: TRBJ2-3
v_gene: TRBV15
abundance: few
CDR3aa: REPQGENTDTQY

j_gene: TRBJ2-3
v_gene: TRBV6-4
abundance: few
CDR3aa: ASKTAANTQY

j_gene: TRBJ2-2
v_gene: TRBV6-5
abundance: .
CDR3aa: ASSSGVYTGELF

j_gene: TRBJ2-1
v_gene: TRBV20-1
abundance: few
CDR3aa: SAREQGNEQF

j_gene: TRBJ2-2
v_gene: TRBV15
abundance: many
CDR3aa: ATNRALNTGELF

j_gene: TRBJ2-5
v_gene: TRBV10-3
abundance: .
CDR3aa: AIRGLAEGETQY

j_gene: TRBJ2-1
v_gene: TRBV5-1
abundance: many
CDR3aa: ASSLTGLAGGRDEQF

j_gene: TRBJ2-3
v_gene: TRBV6-1
abundance: few
CDR3aa: ASSETAGTGQVTDTQY

j_gene: TRBJ2-7
v_gene: TRBV2
abundance: .
CDR3aa: ASSGGTSEQY

j_gene: TRBJ2-2
v_gene: TRBV5-5
abundance: .
CDR3aa: ASSLGREAGELF

j_gene: TRBJ2-1
v_gene: TRBV6-5
abundance: few
CDR3aa: ASSYSGRSYSYNEQF

j_gene: TRBJ2-1
v_gene: TRBV4-3
abundance: few
CDR3aa: ASSQGTSGINEQF

j_gene: TRBJ2-7
v_gene: TRBV20-1
abundance: .
CDR3aa: SARGPAGDLYEQY

j_gene: TRBJ2-4
v_gene: TRBV20-1
abundance: many
CDR3aa: SANLLSSGNIQY

j_gene: TRBJ2-2
v_gene: TRBV2
abundance: many
CDR3aa: ASSEWGGDTGELF

j_gene: TRBJ2-7
v_gene: TRBV7-9
abundance: many
CDR3aa: ASSSGRGQY

j_gene: TRBJ2-5
v_gene: TRBV7-6
abundance: .
CDR3aa: ASSLGVRFYQETQY

j_gene: TRBJ2-1
v_gene: TRBV13
abundance: .
CDR3aa: ASSPSDLDEQF

j_gene: TRBJ2-4
v_gene: TRBV2
abundance: .
CDR3aa: ASRERLGNIQY

j_gene: TRBJ2-2
v_gene: TRBV27
abundance: many
CDR3aa: ASSLYGANTGELF

j_gene: TRBJ2-5
v_gene: TRBV24-1
abundance: .
CDR3aa: ATSDWDRAVETQY

j_gene: TRBJ1-2
v_gene: TRBV20-1
abundance: few
CDR3aa: SAKDPQGKVYGYT

j_gene: TRBJ2-7
v_gene: TRBV7-2
abundance: .
CDR3aa: ASSLLGGALHYEQY

j_gene: TRBJ2-1
v_gene: TRBV24-1
abundance: many
CDR3aa: ATSDVGQGYKAEQF

j_gene: TRBJ2-5
v_gene: TRBV7-6
abundance: many
CDR3aa: ASSLATSGETQY

j_gene: TRBJ1-6
v_gene: TRBV6-5
abundance: .
CDR3aa: ASSYSDQGAQPLH

j_gene: TRBJ2-7
v_gene: TRBV7-8
abundance: few
CDR3aa: ASSLARTASYEQY

j_gene: TRBJ2-1
v_gene: TRBV5-1
abundance: many
CDR3aa: ASSPRIDRGHEQF

j_gene: TRBJ1-1
v_gene: TRBV6-1
abundance: .
CDR3aa: ASSRQRWTEAF

j_gene: TRBJ2-7
v_gene: TRBV20-1
abundance: .
CDR3aa: SARDGWGPSYEQY

j_gene: TRBJ2-7
v_gene: TRBV6-2/TRBV6-3
abundance: .
CDR3aa: ATNLEGRIYEQY

j_gene: TRBJ1-1
v_gene: TRBV20-1
abundance: .
CDR3aa: SIGRDTEAF

j_gene: TRBJ2-7
v_gene: TRBV12-3/TRBV12-4
abundance: .
CDR3aa: ASSFSFHEQY

j_gene: TRBJ2-1
v_gene: TRBV27
abundance: few
CDR3aa: ASSSSGTNNEQF

j_gene: TRBJ2-1
v_gene: TRBV20-1
abundance: few
CDR3aa: SARMEYNEQF

j_gene: TRBJ2-1
v_gene: TRBV11-2
abundance: many
CDR3aa: ASSLGGLDEQF

j_gene: TRBJ2-5
v_gene: TRBV12-3/TRBV12-4
abundance: many
CDR3aa: ASSRTDREGKTQY